This T cell receptor beta chain was identified in a study of response to subunit inactivated influenza vaccine. TCRdb ran MiXCR on the RT-PCR reads and lists one entry per CDR3 protein. This table holds 600,000 to 850,000 distinct CDR3 sequences, 14% found once. There are 17 residues in the CDR3. The V gene end was trimmed by 4 bases and the J gene end by 8 bases; junction bases not matched to a gene: 8. The germline V gene has CDR1 LNHDA and CDR2 SQIVND (reference sequence). The origin of this receptor is a man in his fifties or sixties who received an inactivated influenza vaccine. Sequenced material: PBMCs from blood, taken 14 to 15 days before vaccination. This rearrangement joins TRBV19 to TRBJ2-1; 16 bases align to TRBD2. CDR3 DNA: TGTGCCAGTAGTACGGGACTAGCGGGAGGGCCGGGGGATGAGCAGTTCTTC. Translation gives CASSTGLAGGPGDEQFF.